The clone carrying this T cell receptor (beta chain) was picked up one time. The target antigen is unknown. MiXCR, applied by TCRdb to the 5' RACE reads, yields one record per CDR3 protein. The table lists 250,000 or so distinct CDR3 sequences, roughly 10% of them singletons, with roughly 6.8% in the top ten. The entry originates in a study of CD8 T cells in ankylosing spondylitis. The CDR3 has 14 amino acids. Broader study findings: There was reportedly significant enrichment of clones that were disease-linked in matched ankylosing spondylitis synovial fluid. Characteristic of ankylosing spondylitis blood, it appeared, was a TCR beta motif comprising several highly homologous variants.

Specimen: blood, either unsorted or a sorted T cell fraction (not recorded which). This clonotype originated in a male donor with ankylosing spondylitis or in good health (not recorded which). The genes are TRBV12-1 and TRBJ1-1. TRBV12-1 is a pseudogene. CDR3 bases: TGTGCCAGCAGCCCTGGGTCCCTAGCCGGTGAAGCTTTCTTT. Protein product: CASSPGSLAGEAFF.